The 21 T cell receptor beta chains reported below all come from one sample, sequenced in a study of OX40 agonist ivuxolimab in advanced cancers. Profiling relied on immunoSEQ multiplex PCR, and the TCRdb table lists in-frame clones only, not all of them. The sample gives some 67,000 clones, 85% of which show up once; about 0.82% is in the top ten. The material sequenced was CD4+ or CD8+ T cells sorted from blood, taken in a trial of the OX40 agonist ivuxolimab. Source of these receptors: an adult with an advanced solid tumor such as melanoma, head and neck, liver or kidney cancer.

This chain's CDR3 is CASSVEGALDTEAFF. The DNA for the CDR3 is TGTGCCAGCAGCGTCGAAGGGGCCTTGGACACTGAAGCTTTCTTT. The chain recombines TRBV9 with TRBJ1-1; D possibly corresponds to TRBD1 (5 bases). Germline V lookup: CDR1 SGDLS, CDR2 YYNGEE. V was clipped by 2 bases and J by 3 bases, with 14 bases between them. This CDR3 spans 15 amino acids.

The CDR3 protein is CASRSDRGPNQPQHF. As DNA, the CDR3 is TGTGCCAGCAGGTCGGACAGGGGGCCAAATCAGCCCCAGCATTTT. This chain joins TRBV6-6 and TRBJ1-5; 11 bases agree with TRBD1. This CDR3 comprises 15 residues. Germline lookup yields CDR1 MNHNY and CDR2 SVGAGI (reference sequence). After removal of 6 bases from V and 4 bases from J, the junction contained 5 bases not matched to a gene.

Here the CDR3 DNA reads TGTGCCAGTACTAGAGACAGGCCCTATAGCAATCAGCCCCAGCATTTT. Translated, it gives CASTRDRPYSNQPQHF. The chain joins TRBV19 to TRBJ1-5; possible D gene TRBD1, 6 bases. V gave up 7 bases and J gave up 0 bases, with 16 bases separating them. This CDR3 contains 16 residues. Germline V CDR1 and CDR2: LNHDA, SQIVND (reference sequence).

This rearrangement joins TRBV6-6 to TRBJ2-2; 10 bases agree with TRBD1. The germline CDR1 and CDR2 sequences are MNHNY and SVGAGI (reference sequence). CDR3 length equals 15 residues. Trimming removed 5 bases from V and 6 bases from J; junction bases left unmatched: 6. The CDR3 DNA reads TGTGCCAGCAGTGCGGGACAGGGGTACCCCGGGGAGCTGTTTTTT. Its protein product is CASSAGQGYPGELFF.

The chain employs TRBV9 and TRBJ2-7; 10 bases align to TRBD2. The germline V gene encodes CDR1 SGDLS and CDR2 YYNGEE. With V trimmed by 3 bases and J by 1 base, 7 bases remained unmatched. This CDR3 region has 16 residues. This chain's CDR3 is CASSASPGLASYEQYF. CDR3 DNA: TGTGCCAGCAGCGCGAGCCCGGGACTAGCGTCCTACGAGCAGTACTTC.

The chain is built from TRBV19 and TRBJ1-5; 11 positions match TRBD1. This CDR3 has 13 residues. Trimming removed 9 bases from V and 5 bases from J; junction bases left unmatched: 3. The germline CDR1 and CDR2 sequences are LNHDA and SQIVND (reference sequence). The chain's CDR3 is CASGTGGYQPQHF. CDR3 nucleotide sequence: TGTGCCAGCGGGACAGGGGGATATCAGCCCCAGCATTTT.

The chain joins TRBV7-6 to TRBJ2-2; TRBD2 matches 8 bases. V was clipped by 2 bases and J by 5 bases; unmatched bases: 10. This CDR3 contains 17 residues. CDR1 and CDR2 (germline): SGHVS, FNYEAQ. The CDR3 DNA is TGTGCCAGCAGCTTACGAAACGGGGGGGCCGGAACCGGGGAGCTGTTTTTT. The encoded protein is CASSLRNGGAGTGELFF.

This chain joins TRBV27 and TRBJ1-4; D uncertain. Germline CDR1 is MNHEY and CDR2 is SMNVEV (reference sequence). The CDR3 contains 13 residues. The V end lost 4 bases, the J end lost 8 bases, and 11 bases lay between the germline ends. The CDR3 region has the DNA TGTGCCAGCAGTTCCCGACGAGGCGAAAAACTGTTTTTT. It encodes CASSSRRGEKLFF.

The gene calls are TRBV9 and TRBJ1-1, with D possibly TRBD1 on 5 matching bases. The CDR3 loop spans 15 amino acids. Germline CDR1 is SGDLS and CDR2 is YYNGEE. V lost 1 base to trimming and J lost 1 base, with 11 bases between them. The DNA of the CDR3 is TGTGCCAGCAGCGTATCCCAGGGTGCGAACACTGAAGCTTTCTTT. It is translated as CASSVSQGANTEAFF.

V usage is TRBV5-4 and J usage is TRBJ2-1; D perhaps matches TRBD1 (6 bases). The CDR3 extends over 15 amino acids. Germline loops: CDR1 SGHNT, CDR2 YYREEE (reference sequence). V shed 4 bases and J shed 5 bases, with 16 bases lying between them. CDR3 nucleotides: TGTGCCAGCAGCCCGGGACAAGCGTCCCACAATGAGCAGTTCTTC. As protein: CASSPGQASHNEQFF.

J is TRBJ1-1 and V is TRBV7-3; D not certain. The length of the CDR3 is 15 residues. Between the trimmed V and J ends, which lost 0 bases and 4 bases, there was a span of 12 bases. The germline gives CDR1 SGHTA, CDR2 FQGTGA. CDR3 sequence reads: CASSLTPAPTTEAFF. CDR3 nucleotides: TGTGCCAGCAGCTTAACACCCGCGCCGACCACTGAAGCTTTCTTT.

The chain has TRBV9 and TRBJ2-3; possibly TRBD2 for D (8 bases). Trimming took off 3 bases at V and 1 base at J, with 21 bases between the two ends. Germline CDR1 SGDLS, CDR2 YYNGEE. This CDR3 is built from 18 residues. The chain's CDR3 is CASSAPRGAGGRTDTQYF. In nucleotides, the CDR3 is TGTGCCAGCAGCGCCCCCAGGGGGGCGGGGGGCCGCACAGATACGCAGTATTTT. The full variable domain, rest sourced from reference TRBV9 and TRBJ2-3, is DSGVTQTPKHLITATGQRVTLRCSPRSGDLSVYWYQQSLDQGLQFLIQYYNGEERAKGNILERFSAQQFPDLHSELNLSSLELGDSALYFCASSAPRGAGGRTDTQYFGPGTRLTVL.

The rearrangement uses TRBV10-3 and TRBJ1-5; TRBD1 is a possible D gene (6 bases). V was shortened by 1 base and J by 2 bases, with 12 bases between the two germline ends. The CDR3 has 16 residues. Germline V CDR1 and CDR2: ENHRY, SYGVKD. CDR3 residues: CAISEFLGAGNQPQHF. The CDR3 DNA is TGTGCCATCAGTGAGTTCTTGGGGGCTGGCAATCAGCCCCAGCATTTT.

The chain has TRBV5-5 and TRBJ1-1; maybe TRBD1 (6 bases). V was clipped by 4 bases and J by 11 bases, with 15 bases between them. Germline CDR1 and CDR2: SGHKS and YYEKEE (reference sequence). The CDR3 extends over 12 amino acids. In DNA, the CDR3 is TGTGCCAGCAGCCTGGGGGCCATCCAGGCTTTCTTT. This sequence encodes CASSLGAIQAFF. The variable domain in full, with the rest retrieved from reference TRBV5-5 and TRBJ1-1, is DAGVTQSPTHLIKTRGQQVTLRCSPISGHKSVSWYQQVLGQGPQFIFQYYEKEERGRGNFPDRFSARQFPNYSSELNVNALLLGDSALYLCASSLGAIQAFFGQGTRLTVV.

The gene calls are TRBV7-9 and TRBJ2-5; TRBD1 matches 11 bases. This CDR3 comprises 15 residues. Germline CDR1 is SEHNR and CDR2 is FQNEAQ (reference sequence). With V trimmed by 2 bases and J by 11 bases, 10 bases remained unmatched. The CDR3 protein is CASSLPGQGAGEQYF. CDR3 in DNA: TGTGCCAGCAGCTTACCAGGACAGGGGGCTGGTGAGCAGTACTTC.

The chain combines TRBV11-3 with TRBJ1-4, with TRBD1 matching over 9 bases. Germline CDR1 reads SGHNT; CDR2 reads YENEEA. The V gene end was trimmed by 5 bases and the J gene end by 7 bases; junction bases not matched to a gene: 2. This CDR3 is 13 amino acids long. In DNA form, the CDR3 reads TGTGCCAGCAGCACAGGGGGCGGTGAAAAACTGTTTTTT. Protein: CASSTGGGEKLFF.

The chain uses TRBV4-1 and TRBJ2-3, with 12 bases aligning to TRBD2. The CDR3 covers 18 residues. Germline V CDR1 and CDR2: MGHRA, YSYEKL. With V trimmed by 4 bases and J by 2 bases, 10 bases remained unmatched. For the CDR3, the DNA is TGCGCCAGCAGCCTTTTTCCTCTAGCGGGGGGGAACACAGATACGCAGTATTTT. Encoded protein: CASSLFPLAGGNTDTQYF.

V usage is TRBV10-3 and J usage is TRBJ2-3, with a tentative D call TRBD2 (5 bases). Germline loops: CDR1 ENHRY, CDR2 SYGVKD. Trimming took 10 bases from V and 3 from J, leaving 14 bases between them. CDR3 length equals 13 residues. The CDR3 reads CATREGGTDTQYF. The CDR3, as DNA: TGTGCCACCAGAGAAGGCGGGACAGATACGCAGTATTTT.

The V call is TRBV28, the J call TRBJ1-3; D is undetermined. Per the germline V gene, CDR1 is MDHEN and CDR2 is SYDVKM. Trimming took 1 base from V and 3 from J, leaving 13 bases between them. The CDR3 is 16 amino acids. The CDR3 loop reads CASSLFTSGYGNTIYF. CDR3 DNA: TGTGCCAGCAGTTTATTTACCTCGGGTTATGGAAACACCATATATTTT.

This rearrangement joins TRBV7-9 to TRBJ1-6; D unresolved. The V end was cut by 1 base, the J end by 8 bases, with 18 bases between. Germline lookup yields CDR1 SEHNR and CDR2 FQNEAQ (reference sequence). The CDR3 covers 17 residues. CDR3 bases: TGTGCCAGCAGCTTAGAGGCGGGGAGCTTTATGTATTCACCCCTCCACTTT. It codes for CASSLEAGSFMYSPLHF.

This sequence joins TRBV11-3 and TRBJ1-1; D may be TRBD1 (5 bases). The CDR3 totals 16 residues. Per germline, CDR1 SGHNT and CDR2 YENEEA. Trimming removed 0 bases at V and 2 bases at J, with 13 bases between. CDR3 residues: CASSLDSWQGNTEAFF. Here the CDR3 DNA reads TGTGCCAGCAGCTTAGATAGTTGGCAGGGTAACACTGAAGCTTTCTTT.